In this sample, the clone carrying this TCR beta chain turned up once. Its antigen is not known. The data derive from a study of CD8+ T cells in alopecia areata. It was cDNA, reverse transcribed from extracted RNA, that served as the sequencing template. Sequencing used immunoSEQ multiplex PCR; TCRdb keeps in-frame clones, though not all of them. This sample has fewer than 150,000 clones, with roughly two thirds found just once. PBMCs yielded sorted CD4+ and CD8+ T cells. Germline CDR1 is SGHAT and CDR2 is FQDESV (reference sequence). The V segment lost 5 bases and the J segment 8 bases; nucleotides outside the gene matches: 10. The CDR3 loop spans 15 amino acids. Study results and limitations: Scalp sequencing captures resident alphabeta T cells of normal skin too. Greater clonality was observed in lesional scalp samples, especially alopecia totalis/universalis, versus normal scalp. Compared with mice, patients displayed less clear TCR sharing, possibly for HLA-related reasons.

This chain joins TRBV11-1 and TRBJ2-1, with 9 nucleotides matching TRBD1. Specimen: CD4+ T cells sorted from blood. The sequence was collected from a human donor in good health. The chain's CDR3 is CASSLRGTGNDEQFF. The CDR3 DNA sequence: TGTGCCAGCAGCCTGAGGGGGACAGGGAACGATGAGCAGTTCTTC.